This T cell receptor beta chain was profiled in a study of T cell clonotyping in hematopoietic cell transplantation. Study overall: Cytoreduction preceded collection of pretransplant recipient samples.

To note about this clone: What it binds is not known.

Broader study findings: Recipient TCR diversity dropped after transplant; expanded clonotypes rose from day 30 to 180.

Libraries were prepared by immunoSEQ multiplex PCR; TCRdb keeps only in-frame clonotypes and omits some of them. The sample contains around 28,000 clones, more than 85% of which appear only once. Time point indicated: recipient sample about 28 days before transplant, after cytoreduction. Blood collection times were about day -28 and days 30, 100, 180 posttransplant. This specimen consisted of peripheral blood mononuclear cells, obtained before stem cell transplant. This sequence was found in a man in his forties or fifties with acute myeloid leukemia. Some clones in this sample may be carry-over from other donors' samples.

The CDR3 bases are TGTGCCAGCAGTAGCGGGGGGGCCTCTGGGGCCAACGTCCTGACTTTC. It specifies CASSSGGASGANVLTF. The chain combines TRBV2 with TRBJ2-6; 10 nucleotides align to TRBD2. CDR1 SNHLY and CDR2 FYNNEI come from the germline V gene. This CDR3 is built from 16 residues. The trim removed 5 bases at V and 0 bases at J, leaving 1 base unmatched.